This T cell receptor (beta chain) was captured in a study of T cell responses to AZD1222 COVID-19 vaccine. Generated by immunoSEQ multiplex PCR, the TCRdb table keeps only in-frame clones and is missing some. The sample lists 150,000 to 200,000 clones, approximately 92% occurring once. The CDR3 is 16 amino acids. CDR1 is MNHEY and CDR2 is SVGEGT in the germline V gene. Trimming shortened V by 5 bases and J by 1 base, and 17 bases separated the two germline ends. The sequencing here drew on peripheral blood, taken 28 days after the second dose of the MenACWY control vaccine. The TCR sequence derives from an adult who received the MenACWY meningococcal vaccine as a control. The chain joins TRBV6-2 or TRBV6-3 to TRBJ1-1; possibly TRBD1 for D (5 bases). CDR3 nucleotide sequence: TGTGCCAGCAGTCACGGGGGACTCGGGGAGAACACTGAAGCTTTCTTT. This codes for CASSHGGLGENTEAFF.